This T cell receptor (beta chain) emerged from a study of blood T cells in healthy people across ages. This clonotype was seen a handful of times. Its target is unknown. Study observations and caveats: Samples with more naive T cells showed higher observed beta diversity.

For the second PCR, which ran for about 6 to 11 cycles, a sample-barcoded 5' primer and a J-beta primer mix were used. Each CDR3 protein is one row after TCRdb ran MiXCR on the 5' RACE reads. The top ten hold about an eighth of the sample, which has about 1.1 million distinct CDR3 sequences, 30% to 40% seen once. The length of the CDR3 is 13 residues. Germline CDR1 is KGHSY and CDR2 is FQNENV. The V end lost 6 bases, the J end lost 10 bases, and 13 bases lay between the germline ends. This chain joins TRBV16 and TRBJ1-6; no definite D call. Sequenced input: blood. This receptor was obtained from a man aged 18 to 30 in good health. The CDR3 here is CASSRGRNSPLHF. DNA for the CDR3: TGTGCCAGCAGTCGCGGCAGGAACTCACCCCTCCACTTT. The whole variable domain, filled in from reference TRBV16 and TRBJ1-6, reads GEEVAQTPKHLVRGEGQKAKLYCAPIKGHSYVFWYQQVLKNEFKFLISFQNENVFDETGMPKERFSAKCLPNSPCSLEIQATKLEDSAVYFCASSRGRNSPLHFGNGTRLTVT.